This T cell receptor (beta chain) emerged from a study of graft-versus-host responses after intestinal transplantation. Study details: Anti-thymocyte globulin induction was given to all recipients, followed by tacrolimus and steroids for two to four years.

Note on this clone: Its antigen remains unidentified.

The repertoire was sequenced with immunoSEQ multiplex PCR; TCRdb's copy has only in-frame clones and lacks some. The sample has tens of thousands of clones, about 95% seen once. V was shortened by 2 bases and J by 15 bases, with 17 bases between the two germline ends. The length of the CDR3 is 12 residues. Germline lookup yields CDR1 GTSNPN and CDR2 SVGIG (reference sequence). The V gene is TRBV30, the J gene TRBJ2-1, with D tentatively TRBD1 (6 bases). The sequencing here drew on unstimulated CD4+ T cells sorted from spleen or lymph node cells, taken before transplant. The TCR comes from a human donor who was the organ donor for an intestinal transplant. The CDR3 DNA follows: TGTGCCTGGAGTCACAACAGGGCCTTCGGGTTCTTC. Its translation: CAWSHNRAFGFF.